These 12 T cell receptor beta chains share one sample of origin, sequenced in a study of T cells in Graves' hyperthyroidism and ophthalmopathy. TCR beta CDR3 sequences were amplified from RNA transcripts. The primer set for the first-round RT-PCR of the TCR CDR3 was HTBI. From the multiplex PCR reads, TCRdb called clonotypes with MiXCR, one entry per CDR3 protein. Of 690,000 or so distinct CDR3 sequences in the sample, 18% were seen once. Sequencing was carried out using blood. Every receptor here comes from a woman aged 50 to 60 with Graves' hyperthyroidism that later progressed to Graves' ophthalmopathy.

The chain recombines TRBV9 with TRBJ2-2; 10 bases line up with TRBD2. The CDR3 loop spans 17 amino acids. Germline CDR1 SGDLS, CDR2 YYNGEE. The V gene end was trimmed by 3 bases and the J gene end by 4 bases; junction bases not matched to a gene: 9. The chain's CDR3 is CASSGGAGGTSTGELFF. As DNA, the CDR3 is TGTGCCAGCAGCGGTGGAGCGGGGGGGACGAGCACCGGGGAGCTGTTTTTT.

This chain joins TRBV30 and TRBJ1-5; D is unresolved. Per the germline V gene, CDR1 is GTSNPN and CDR2 is SVGIG (reference sequence). The CDR3 consists of 13 residues. Trimming stripped 0 bases from V and 5 bases from J, with 8 bases between. CDR3 in DNA: TGTGCCTGGAGTGTAGATTGGTATCAGCCCCAGCATTTT. This gives the protein CAWSVDWYQPQHF.

There are many counts of this clonotype. J is TRBJ1-5 and V is TRBV27, with unresolved D. The CDR3 contains 13 residues. Germline CDR1 and CDR2: MNHEY and SMNVEV (reference sequence). Trimming stripped 5 bases from V and 3 bases from J, with 8 bases between. CDR3 protein: CASSAEINQPQHF. DNA of the CDR3: TGTGCCAGCAGTGCGGAGATCAATCAGCCCCAGCATTTT.

This clonotype was seen a handful of times. The chain employs TRBV5-1 and TRBJ2-1, with 11 bases matching TRBD2. After removal of 1 base from V and 7 bases from J, the junction contained 7 bases not matched to a gene. CDR3 length: 16 amino acids. The germline V gene has CDR1 SGHRS and CDR2 YFSETQ. In nucleotides, the CDR3 is TGCGCCAGCAGCTTGTTTTCTAGCGGGGGGCCAAATGAGCAGTTCTTC. The encoded protein is CASSLFSSGGPNEQFF.

The chain uses TRBV28 and TRBJ2-2, with 10 nucleotides matching TRBD1. Germline trimming cut 3 bases from V and 2 bases from J; bases unmatched to any gene: 9. The CDR3 has 18 residues. Germline lookup yields CDR1 MDHEN and CDR2 SYDVKM. CDR3 sequence: CASSFSGTGALNTGELFF. In nucleotides, the CDR3 is TGTGCCAGCAGTTTCTCCGGGACAGGGGCATTAAACACCGGGGAGCTGTTTTTT. Combining the CDR3 with reference TRBV28 and TRBJ2-2 gives the whole variable domain DVKVTQSSRYLVKRTGEKVFLECVQDMDHENMFWYRQDPGLGLRLIYFSYDVKMKEKGDIPEGYSVSREKKERFSLILESASTNQTSMYLCASSFSGTGALNTGELFFGEGSRLTVL.

There are many counts of this clonotype. The gene calls are TRBV3-1 and TRBJ2-1; 11 bases line up with TRBD2. This CDR3 is 15 amino acids long. V lost 3 bases, J lost 7 bases, and 5 bases stayed unmatched. Germline values: CDR1 LGHDT, CDR2 YNNKEL (reference sequence). The CDR3 DNA is TGTGCCAGCAGCCACCCTAGCGGGGGGAGGAATGAGCAGTTCTTC. Translation gives CASSHPSGGRNEQFF.

This clonotype was observed many times. This chain joins TRBV12-3 or TRBV12-4 and TRBJ2-7; 8 positions match TRBD1. The CDR3 runs 15 residues. V was pared by 6 bases and J by 2 bases, with 9 bases of the junction left unmatched. The CDR3 region is CASSRQGLLTYEQYF. The CDR3 nucleotides read TGTGCCAGCAGCCGACAGGGGCTCCTCACCTACGAGCAGTACTTC.

This clonotype was detected a few times. The rearrangement joins TRBV7-2 to TRBJ2-5, with D possibly TRBD2 on 5 matching bases. Trimming pared 5 bases from V and 1 base from J, leaving 17 bases between. The CDR3 is 16 amino acids. Germline CDR1 reads SGHTA; CDR2 reads FQGNSA. CDR3 DNA: TGTGCCAGCAGCCGGCGCCGCTCAGGACTCCAAGAGACCCAGTACTTC. Protein product: CASSRRRSGLQETQYF.

V usage is TRBV5-1 and J usage is TRBJ1-2; D is possibly TRBD1 (6 bases). Trimming cost V 0 bases and J 12 bases, with 15 bases left between them. The CDR3 is 13 amino acids. The germline gives CDR1 SGHRS, CDR2 YFSETQ. The CDR3 is CASSLAQGGMNTF. In DNA, the CDR3 is TGCGCCAGCAGCTTGGCGCAAGGGGGGATGAACACCTTC.

The J gene is TRBJ2-3, the V gene TRBV9, with a weak D call TRBD1 (6 bases). V lost 0 bases to trimming and J lost 4 bases, with 12 bases between them. The CDR3 spans 15 residues. The germline V gene has CDR1 SGDLS and CDR2 YYNGEE. The CDR3 is CASSVGQADSDTQYF. CDR3 nucleotides: TGTGCCAGCAGCGTAGGACAGGCGGACTCAGATACGCAGTATTTT.

The rearrangement joins TRBV2 to TRBJ2-5, with 7 bases that match TRBD1. The length of the CDR3 is 10 residues. CDR1 is SNHLY, CDR2 FYNNEI, per germline. The junction had 6 bases not matched to a gene; V was cut back by 8 bases and J by 12 bases. CDR3 bases: TGTGCCAGCGGGACGACAGGGAAGTACTTC. Translated, it gives CASGTTGKYF.

This clonotype was seen a few times. This chain joins TRBV10-3 and TRBJ2-7; 8 bases are a match to TRBD1. CDR1 is ENHRY, CDR2 SYGVKD, per germline. V trimming: 5 bases; J trimming: 6 bases; junction bases outside the gene matches: 9. The CDR3 consists of 14 residues. CDR3 loop: CAISSDRDDSEQYF. The CDR3 bases are TGTGCCATCAGTTCGGACAGGGATGATAGCGAGCAGTACTTC.